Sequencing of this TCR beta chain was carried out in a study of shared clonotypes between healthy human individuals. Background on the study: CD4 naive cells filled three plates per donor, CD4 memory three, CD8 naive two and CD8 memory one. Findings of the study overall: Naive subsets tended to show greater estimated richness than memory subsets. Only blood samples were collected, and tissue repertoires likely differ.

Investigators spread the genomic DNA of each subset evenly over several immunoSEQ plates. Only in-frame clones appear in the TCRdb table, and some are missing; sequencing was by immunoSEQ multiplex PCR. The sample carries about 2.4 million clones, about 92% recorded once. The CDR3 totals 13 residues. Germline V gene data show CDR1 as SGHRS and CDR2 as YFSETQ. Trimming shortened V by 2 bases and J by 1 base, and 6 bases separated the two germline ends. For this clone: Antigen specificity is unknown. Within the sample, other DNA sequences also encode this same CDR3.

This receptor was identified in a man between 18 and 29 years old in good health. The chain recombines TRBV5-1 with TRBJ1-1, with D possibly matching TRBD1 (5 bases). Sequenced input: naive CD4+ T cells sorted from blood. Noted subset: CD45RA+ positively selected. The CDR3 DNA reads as TGCGCCAGCAGCTTCAGGGCGAACACTGAAGCTTTCTTT. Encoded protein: CASSFRANTEAFF.